The 5 T cell receptor beta chains below come from one sample, sequenced in a study of tumor-infiltrating lymphocytes in primary liver carcinoma (dated by TCRdb to about 2017). The reads were generated on an Illumina HiSeq 2500. TCRbeta-specific cDNA was reverse-transcribed from approximately 500 ng total RNA using a constant-region primer and ProtoScript II reverse transcriptase. Three nested multiplex PCR rounds, following a slightly modified ARM-PCR procedure, were used to build the TCRbeta libraries. The first two PCR rounds used multiplex TRBV1-TRBV30 forward primers with a Cbeta reverse primer, each for around 10 cycles. TCRdb's own reprocessing of the public reads used fastp at Q25 and MiXCR and kept productive beta chains. Under each unique CDR3 protein, matching rows form one entry showing the most common genes and DNA. The sample table holds about 35,000 distinct CDR3 sequences, of which around 74% were seen once. The ten biggest clones cover approximately 15% of the sample.

Without any cell sorting, total RNA and DNA were extracted together from 20-30 mg of bulk tissue using the AllPrep DNA/RNA mini kit. Sequenced sample: liver tumor tissue from sampling region 4. The cell subset or site label, read with the paper, signifies: tumor region T4, right-lateral pole. These receptors all stem from a man aged 40-49 years with primary liver carcinoma and hepatitis B virus infection.

Concerning this clonotype: One end of the junction fails to match germline, which may point to a read error. This CDR3 reads CPSITRETGCQPQHF. CDR3 in DNA: TGTCCCAGCATTACCCGGGAGACAGGGTGTCAGCCCCAGCATTTT. The chain uses TRBV25-1 and TRBJ1-5; 7 bases are shared with TRBD1. This CDR3 region has 15 residues. Germline values: CDR1 MGHDK, CDR2 SYGVNS.

As to this clonotype: Germline is not matched at one junction end, which may reflect a read error. This CDR3 is CTSSSETGDNIQHF. Here the CDR3 DNA reads TGTACCAGCAGCTCCGAGACAGGGGATAACATTCAGCACTTC. This rearrangement joins TRBV11-2 to TRBJ2-4; the match to TRBD1 covers 8 bases. Germline values: CDR1 SGHAT, CDR2 FQNNGV. The CDR3 is 14 amino acids.

In the case of this clonotype: An end of the junction differs from the germline gene, which may be a read error. The chain carries TRBV5-4 and TRBJ1-6; no clear D gene. This CDR3 comprises 12 residues. Germline V gene sequence: CDR1 SGHNT, CDR2 YYREEE (reference sequence). The CDR3 DNA sequence: TGTGCCAGCACCGGACTGGGGTCACACCTCCACTTT. Protein sequence: CASTGLGSHLHF.

The gene calls are TRBV6-5 and TRBJ1-6, with D unclear. CDR1 MNHEY and CDR2 SVGAGI come from the germline V gene. The CDR3 has 13 amino acids. The ends were cut back, 6 bases at V and 7 bases at J, with 10 bases in the middle. The CDR3 region is CASRGKGNSPLHF. For the CDR3, the DNA is TGTGCCAGCAGAGGTAAGGGCAATTCACCCCTCCACTTT.

Remarks on this clonotype: An end of the junction differs from the germline gene, which may be a read error. The chain combines TRBV5-1 with TRBJ2-1; 9 bases map to TRBD1. Per germline, CDR1 SGHRS and CDR2 YFSETQ. This CDR3 has 16 residues. CDR3 region: CASSMAPGQGYNEQFF. The CDR3 DNA follows: TGTGCCAGCAGCATGGCCCCGGGACAGGGATACAATGAGCAGTTCTTC.